These 5 T cell receptor beta chains were sequenced from one sample in a study of blood T cell repertoires in COVID-19. The table came from immunoSEQ multiplex PCR; TCRdb's copy has only in-frame clones and leaves some out. Of about 180,000 clones in the sample, around 88% were seen once. The specimen sequenced was peripheral blood. The receptor set was obtained from a woman in her 30s with acute or convalescent COVID-19.

The chain's CDR3 is CASRKDPTGAGELFF. The CDR3 DNA follows: TGTGCCAGCCGAAAAGACCCTACAGGGGCCGGGGAGCTGTTTTTT. The J gene is TRBJ2-2, the V gene TRBV9; 7 bases align to TRBD1. This CDR3 has 15 amino acids. Germline CDR1 is SGDLS and CDR2 is YYNGEE. J lost 6 bases, V lost 7 bases, and 12 bases had no gene match.

The chain joins TRBV7-9 to TRBJ2-7; tentative D call: TRBD2 (6 bases). The CDR3 is 11 residues long. The V gene's germline CDR1 is SEHNR and CDR2 FQNEAQ (reference sequence). Between the trimmed V and J ends, which lost 5 bases and 7 bases, there was a span of 9 bases. Here the CDR3 DNA reads TGTGCCAGCAGCCCGGGGAGGGAGCAGTACTTC. It translates to CASSPGREQYF. The whole variable domain, filled in from reference TRBV7-9 and TRBJ2-7, reads DTGVSQNPRHKITKRGQNVTFRCDPISEHNRLYWYRQTLGQGPEFLTYFQNEAQLEKSRLLSDRFSAERPKGSFSTLEIQRTEQGDSAMYLCASSPGREQYFGPGTRLTVT.

V gene TRBV5-5 combines with J gene TRBJ2-5; 8 nucleotides agree with TRBD1. The CDR3 runs 14 residues. Germline assignment: CDR1 SGHKS and CDR2 YYEKEE (reference sequence). With 4 bases clipped from V and 6 bases from J, the junction kept 8 bases outside the gene matches. This chain's CDR3 is CASSTSGGAQTQYF. CDR3 DNA sequence: TGTGCCAGCAGCACATCAGGGGGCGCGCAGACCCAGTACTTC.

The V and J genes are TRBV2 and TRBJ1-5; 9 positions agree with TRBD1. CDR3 size: 15 residues. Per germline, CDR1 SNHLY and CDR2 FYNNEI. J was trimmed by 1 base and V by 8 bases; bases with no gene match: 6. The CDR3 sequence is CASRRGTGSNQPQHF. In DNA, the CDR3 is TGTGCCAGCCGCAGGGGGACAGGGAGCAATCAGCCCCAGCATTTT.

This sequence joins TRBV11-3 and TRBJ1-1; TRBD1 matches 8 bases. The length of the CDR3 is 14 residues. Per the germline V gene, CDR1 is SGHNT and CDR2 is YENEEA. The junction had 10 bases not matched to a gene; V was cut back by 5 bases and J by 8 bases. The CDR3 loop reads CASSGAQGALEAFF. The CDR3 DNA sequence: TGTGCCAGCAGCGGGGCTCAGGGGGCATTGGAAGCTTTCTTT.